The text below deals with one T cell receptor beta chain. Its specificity is unknown. Peripheral blood came from all dose cohorts at three timepoints. Germline assignment: CDR1 SEHNR and CDR2 FQNEAQ (reference sequence). Trimming cost V 5 bases and J 0 bases, with 13 bases left between them. This CDR3 comprises 16 residues. This record comes from a study of OX40 agonist ivuxolimab in advanced cancers. The wider study: Mean age 60 years, range about 20 to 90; 82.7% male. Prior checkpoint blockade (anti-PD-1, anti-PD-L1 or anti-CTLA-4) was permitted; about 40% had it.

Study-level points and caveats: There was clonal expansion of CD4+ and CD8+ blood T cells by week 6 at 0.1 to 3.0 mg/kg.

Sequencing was performed with immunoSEQ multiplex PCR; in TCRdb, only in-frame clones are kept and a portion is missing. Of 70,000 or so clones in the sample, 80% were seen once. Source: CD4+ or CD8+ T cells sorted from blood, taken in a trial of the OX40 agonist ivuxolimab. The V call is TRBV7-9, the J call TRBJ1-4; D uncertain. The sequence was collected from an adult with an advanced solid tumor such as melanoma, head and neck, liver or kidney cancer. The CDR3 DNA sequence: TGTGCCAGCAGCCTCCGCCCAATTGCAACTAATGAAAAACTGTTTTTT. Protein product: CASSLRPIATNEKLFF.